This T cell receptor (beta chain) was captured by sequencing in a study of beta chain features in type 1 diabetes. All of the isolated RNA was reverse transcribed, so expressed TCRB transcripts were sequenced. The assay was immunoSEQ multiplex PCR, and TCRdb's table has in-frame clones only and misses some. The table includes 70,000 to 90,000 clones, 30% to 35% detected once. CDR3 size: 18 residues. The V segment lost 1 base and the J segment 4 bases; nucleotides outside the gene matches: 11. Germline-derived CDR1 and CDR2 are SGHTA and FQGNSA. The specimen sequenced was stem cell memory CD4+ T cells from blood. This clonotype was obtained from a woman aged 18-29 years in good health. The chain uses TRBV7-2 and TRBJ1-5; 9 nucleotides align to TRBD1. The CDR3 nucleotides read TGTGCCAGCAGCTTAGTGGGGGCCGGGACAGGGAGTAATCAGCCCCAGCATTTT. This codes for CASSLVGAGTGSNQPQHF.